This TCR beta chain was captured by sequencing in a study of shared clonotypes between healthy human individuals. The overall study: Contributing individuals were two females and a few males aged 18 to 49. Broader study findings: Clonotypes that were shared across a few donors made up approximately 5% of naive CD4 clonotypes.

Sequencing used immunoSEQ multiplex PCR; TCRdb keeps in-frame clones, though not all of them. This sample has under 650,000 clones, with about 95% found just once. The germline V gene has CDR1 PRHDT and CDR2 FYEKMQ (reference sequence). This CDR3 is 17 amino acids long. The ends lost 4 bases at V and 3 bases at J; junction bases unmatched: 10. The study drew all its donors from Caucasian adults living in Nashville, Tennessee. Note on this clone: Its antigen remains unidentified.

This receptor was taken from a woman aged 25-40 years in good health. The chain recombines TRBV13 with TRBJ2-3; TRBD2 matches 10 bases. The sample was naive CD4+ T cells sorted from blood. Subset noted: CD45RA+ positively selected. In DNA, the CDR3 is TGTGCCAGCAGCTCCCAACCGAGAGCGGGGGGGACAGATACGCAGTATTTT. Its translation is CASSSQPRAGGTDTQYF.